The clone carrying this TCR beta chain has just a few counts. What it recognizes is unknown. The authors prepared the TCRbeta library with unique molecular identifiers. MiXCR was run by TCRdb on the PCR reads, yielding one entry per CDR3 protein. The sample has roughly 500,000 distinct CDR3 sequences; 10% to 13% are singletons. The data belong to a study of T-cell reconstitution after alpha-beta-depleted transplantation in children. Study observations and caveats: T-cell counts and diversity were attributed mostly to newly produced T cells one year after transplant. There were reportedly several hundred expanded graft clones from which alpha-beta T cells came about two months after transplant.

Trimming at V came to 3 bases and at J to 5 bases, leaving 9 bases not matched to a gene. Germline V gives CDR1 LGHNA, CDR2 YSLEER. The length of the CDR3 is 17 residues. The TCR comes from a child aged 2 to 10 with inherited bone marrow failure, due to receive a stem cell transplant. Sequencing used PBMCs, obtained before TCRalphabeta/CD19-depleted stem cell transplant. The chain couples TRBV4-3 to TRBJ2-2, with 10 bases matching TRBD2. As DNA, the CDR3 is TGCGCCAGCAGCCAGGGATTGGGACTAGCGACAACCGGGGAGCTGTTTTTT. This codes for CASSQGLGLATTGELFF.